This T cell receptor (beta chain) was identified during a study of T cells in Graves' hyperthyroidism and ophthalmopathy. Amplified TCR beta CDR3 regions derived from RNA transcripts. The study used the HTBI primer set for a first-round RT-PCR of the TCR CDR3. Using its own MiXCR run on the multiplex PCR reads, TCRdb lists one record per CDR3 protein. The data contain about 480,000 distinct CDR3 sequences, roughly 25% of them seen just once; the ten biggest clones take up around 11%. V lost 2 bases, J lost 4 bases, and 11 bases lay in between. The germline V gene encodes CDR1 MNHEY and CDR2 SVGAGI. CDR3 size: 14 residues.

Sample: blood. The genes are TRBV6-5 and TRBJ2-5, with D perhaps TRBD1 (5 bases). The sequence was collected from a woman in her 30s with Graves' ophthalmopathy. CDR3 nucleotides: TGTGCCAGCAGTTACACCAGGGTTCTAGAGACCCAGTACTTC. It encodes CASSYTRVLETQYF.